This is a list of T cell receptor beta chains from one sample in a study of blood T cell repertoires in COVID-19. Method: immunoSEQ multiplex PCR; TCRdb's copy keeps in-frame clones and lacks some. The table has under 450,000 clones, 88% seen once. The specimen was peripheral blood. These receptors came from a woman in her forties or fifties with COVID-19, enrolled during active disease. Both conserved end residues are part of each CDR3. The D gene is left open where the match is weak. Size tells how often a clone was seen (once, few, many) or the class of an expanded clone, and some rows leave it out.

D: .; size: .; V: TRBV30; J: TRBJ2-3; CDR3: CAWSFGGGADTQYF; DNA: TGTGCCTGGAGTTTTGGAGGGGGCGCAGATACGCAGTATTTT
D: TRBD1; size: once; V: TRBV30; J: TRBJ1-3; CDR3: CAWTGTGTGNTIYF; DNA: TGTGCCTGGACCGGGACAGGGACTGGAAACACCATATATTTT
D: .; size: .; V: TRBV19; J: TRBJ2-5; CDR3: CASREGRRQETQYF; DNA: TGTGCCAGTAGGGAGGGGAGACGGCAAGAGACCCAGTACTTC
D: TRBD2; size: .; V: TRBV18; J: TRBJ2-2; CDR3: CASSPRAPGGGTGELFF; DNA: TGTGCCAGCTCACCACGCGCGCCCGGCGGGGGCACCGGGGAGCTGTTTTTT
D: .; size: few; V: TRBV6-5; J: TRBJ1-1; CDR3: CASTPNGGYTEAFF; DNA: TGTGCCAGCACCCCAAACGGGGGTTACACTGAAGCTTTCTTT
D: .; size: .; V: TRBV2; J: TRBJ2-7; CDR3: CASTPHGGEQYF; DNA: TGTGCCAGCACACCGCACGGGGGAGAGCAGTACTTC
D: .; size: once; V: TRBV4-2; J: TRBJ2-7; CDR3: CASSQGAGENGYEQYF; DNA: TGTGCCAGCAGCCAGGGGGCGGGGGAAAACGGATACGAGCAGTACTTC
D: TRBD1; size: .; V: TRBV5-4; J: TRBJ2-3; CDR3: CASNEPGQGTDTQYF; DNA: TGTGCCAGCAACGAACCGGGACAGGGGACAGATACGCAGTATTTT
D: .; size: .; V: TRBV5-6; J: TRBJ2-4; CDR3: CASSLWGDIQYF; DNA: TGTGCCAGCAGCTTGTGGGGGGACATTCAGTACTTC
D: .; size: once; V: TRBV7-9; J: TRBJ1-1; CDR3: CASSSTLNTEAFF; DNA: TGTGCCAGCAGCTCAACATTGAACACTGAAGCTTTCTTT
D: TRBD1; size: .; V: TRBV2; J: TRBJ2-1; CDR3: CASSAFPPGQRLNEQFF; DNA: TGTGCCAGCAGTGCCTTTCCTCCGGGACAGAGGTTGAATGAGCAGTTCTTC
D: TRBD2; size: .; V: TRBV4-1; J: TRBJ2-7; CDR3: CASSPLVALGGNSYEQYF; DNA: TGCGCCAGCAGCCCCCTTGTGGCACTCGGGGGGAACTCCTACGAGCAGTACTTC
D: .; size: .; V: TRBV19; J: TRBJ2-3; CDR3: CASSIRTDSTDTQYF; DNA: TGTGCCAGTAGTATCCGGACAGACTCCACAGATACGCAGTATTTT
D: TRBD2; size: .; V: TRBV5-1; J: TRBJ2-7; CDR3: CASSLVGGSSSYEQYF; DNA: TGCGCCAGCAGCTTGGTGGGAGGGTCCAGTTCCTACGAGCAGTACTTC
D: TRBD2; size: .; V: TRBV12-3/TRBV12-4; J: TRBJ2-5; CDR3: CASSGGGQETQYF; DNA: TGTGCCAGCAGTGGCGGGGGGCAAGAGACCCAGTACTTC
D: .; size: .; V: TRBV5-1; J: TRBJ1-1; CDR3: CASSQTQGTEAFF; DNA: TGCGCCAGCAGCCAGACACAGGGAACTGAAGCTTTCTTT
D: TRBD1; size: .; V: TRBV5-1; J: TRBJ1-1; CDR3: CASSGGGGWNTEAFF; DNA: TGCGCCAGCAGCGGAGGGGGCGGATGGAACACTGAAGCTTTCTTT
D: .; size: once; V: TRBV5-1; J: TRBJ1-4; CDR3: CASSLEGTTGEKLFF; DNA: TGCGCCAGCAGCTTGGAGGGGACAACGGGTGAAAAACTGTTTTTT
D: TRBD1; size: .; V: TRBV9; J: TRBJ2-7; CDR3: CASSLNDRGNEQYF; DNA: TGTGCCAGCAGCTTAAACGACAGGGGTAACGAGCAGTACTTC
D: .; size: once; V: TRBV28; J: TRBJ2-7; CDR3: CASTGGSTYEQYF; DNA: TGTGCCAGCACCGGGGGTAGCACCTACGAGCAGTACTTC
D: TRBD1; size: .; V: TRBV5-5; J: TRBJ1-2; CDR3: CASSGGTGYGYTF; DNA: TGTGCCAGCAGCGGGGGGACAGGCTATGGCTACACCTTC
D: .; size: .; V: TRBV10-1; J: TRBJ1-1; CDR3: CASSESGGATEAFF; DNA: TGCGCCAGCAGTGAGTCAGGGGGTGCCACTGAAGCTTTCTTT
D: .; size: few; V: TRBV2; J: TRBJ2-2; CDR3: CASSDEAGPANTGELFF; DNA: TGTGCCAGCAGTGATGAGGCGGGGCCGGCGAACACCGGGGAGCTGTTTTTT
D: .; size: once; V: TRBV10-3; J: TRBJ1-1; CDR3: CAIRDSDHTEAFF; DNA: TGTGCCATCAGGGACAGCGACCACACTGAAGCTTTCTTT
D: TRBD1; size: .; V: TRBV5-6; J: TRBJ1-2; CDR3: CASSSQGVGGYTF; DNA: TGTGCCAGCAGCTCACAGGGGGTAGGGGGCTACACCTTC
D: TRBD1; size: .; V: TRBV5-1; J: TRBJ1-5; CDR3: CASSVVGQALYGNQPQHF; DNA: TGCGCCAGCAGCGTTGTAGGACAGGCTTTATACGGCAATCAGCCCCAGCATTTT
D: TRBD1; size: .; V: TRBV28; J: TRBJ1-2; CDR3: CASSSPRLRTGSSYGYTF; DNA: TGTGCCAGCAGTTCCCCGAGGCTTCGGACAGGGAGTAGCTATGGCTACACCTTC
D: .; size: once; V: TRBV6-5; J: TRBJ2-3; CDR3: CASSPVSTDTQYF; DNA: TGTGCCAGCAGTCCTGTGAGCACAGATACGCAGTATTTT
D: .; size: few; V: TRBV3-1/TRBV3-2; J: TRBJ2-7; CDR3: CASSQGFGPYEQYF; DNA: TGTGCCAGCAGCCAAGGGTTTGGGCCCTACGAGCAGTACTTC
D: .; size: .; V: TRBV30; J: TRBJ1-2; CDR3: CAWSSDISNYGYTF; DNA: TGTGCCTGGAGCTCGGACATATCTAACTATGGCTACACCTTC
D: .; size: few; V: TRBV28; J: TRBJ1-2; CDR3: CASTIVAGFNYGYTF; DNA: TGTGCCAGCACCATTGTTGCGGGTTTCAACTATGGCTACACCTTC
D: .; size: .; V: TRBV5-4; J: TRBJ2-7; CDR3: CATSNPRQLYEQYF; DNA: TGTGCCACCTCGAACCCGAGACAGCTCTACGAGCAGTACTTC
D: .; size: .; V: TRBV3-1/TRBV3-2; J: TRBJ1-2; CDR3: CASSPDRTYGYTF; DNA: TGTGCCAGCAGCCCCGACAGAACCTATGGCTACACCTTC
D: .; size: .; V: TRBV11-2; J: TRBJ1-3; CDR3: CASSSPWGGIGNTIYF; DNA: TGTGCCAGCAGCTCACCCTGGGGAGGGATTGGAAACACCATATATTTT
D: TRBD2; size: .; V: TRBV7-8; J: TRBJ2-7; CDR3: CASSLARVQSGGARSSYEQYF; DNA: TGTGCCAGCAGCTTAGCGCGGGTTCAAAGCGGGGGGGCTCGGAGCTCCTACGAGCAGTACTTC
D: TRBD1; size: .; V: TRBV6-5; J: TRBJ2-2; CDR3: CASSYPGTDFTGELFF; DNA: TGTGCCAGCAGTTATCCCGGGACAGACTTCACCGGGGAGCTGTTTTTT
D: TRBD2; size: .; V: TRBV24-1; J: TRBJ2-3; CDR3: CATSDYGLAGVSTDTQYF; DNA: TGTGCCACCAGTGATTACGGACTAGCGGGGGTTTCCACAGATACGCAGTATTTT
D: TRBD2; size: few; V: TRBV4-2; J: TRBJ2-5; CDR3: CASSQEGGMVAGEEETQYF; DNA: TGTGCCAGCAGCCAAGAAGGAGGGATGGTAGCGGGGGAGGAGGAGACCCAGTACTTC
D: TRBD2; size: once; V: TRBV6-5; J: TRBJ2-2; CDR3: CASTPGLDRTGELFF; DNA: TGTGCCAGCACCCCTGGACTAGATCGTACCGGGGAGCTGTTTTTT
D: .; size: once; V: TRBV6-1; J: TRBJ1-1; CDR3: CASSERESMNTEAFF; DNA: TGTGCCAGCAGTGAAAGGGAGAGCATGAACACTGAAGCTTTCTTT
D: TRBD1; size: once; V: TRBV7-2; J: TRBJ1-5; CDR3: CASSSPGQGNQPQHF; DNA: TGTGCCAGCAGCTCACCGGGACAGGGAAATCAGCCCCAGCATTTT
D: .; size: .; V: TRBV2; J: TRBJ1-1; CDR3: CASKQVYTEAFF; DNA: TGTGCCAGCAAGCAGGTCTACACTGAAGCTTTCTTT
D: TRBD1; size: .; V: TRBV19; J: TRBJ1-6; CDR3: CASSRDRGYSPLHF; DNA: TGTGCCAGTAGTAGGGACAGGGGATATTCACCCCTCCACTTT
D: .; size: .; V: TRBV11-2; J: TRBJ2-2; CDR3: CASSPSRPGELFF; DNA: TGTGCCAGCAGCCCTAGTCGCCCCGGGGAGCTGTTTTTT
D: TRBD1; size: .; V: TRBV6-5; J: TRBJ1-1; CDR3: CASSPHRGVGTEAFF; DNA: TGTGCCAGCAGTCCTCACAGGGGAGTGGGCACTGAAGCTTTCTTT
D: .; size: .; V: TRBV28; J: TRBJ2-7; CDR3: CASGGGAYEQYF; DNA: TGTGCCAGCGGTGGCGGTGCCTACGAGCAGTACTTC
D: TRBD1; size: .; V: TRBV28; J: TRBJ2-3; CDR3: CASRHLRSPRDRSTDTQYF; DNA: TGTGCCAGCAGACACTTAAGGTCTCCACGGGACAGGAGCACAGATACGCAGTATTTT
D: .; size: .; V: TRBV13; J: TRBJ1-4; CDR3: CASSSRGVSEKLFF; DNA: TGTGCCAGCAGCTCCAGGGGAGTGAGCGAAAAACTGTTTTTT
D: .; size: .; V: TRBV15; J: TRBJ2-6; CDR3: CATSTLRGESGANVLTF; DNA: TGTGCCACCAGCACCCTCAGGGGGGAGAGTGGGGCCAACGTCCTGACTTTC
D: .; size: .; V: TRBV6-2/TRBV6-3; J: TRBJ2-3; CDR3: CASSYRLANTDTQYF; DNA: TGTGCCAGCAGTTACAGGCTAGCCAACACAGATACGCAGTATTTT
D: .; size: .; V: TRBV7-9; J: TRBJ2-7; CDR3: CASSNPATGSNEQYF; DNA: TGTGCCAGCTCCAACCCGGCAACAGGGTCCAACGAGCAGTACTTC
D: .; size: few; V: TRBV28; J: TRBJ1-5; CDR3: CASSQTRNSNQPQHF; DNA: TGTGCCAGCAGTCAGACAAGAAATAGCAATCAGCCCCAGCATTTT
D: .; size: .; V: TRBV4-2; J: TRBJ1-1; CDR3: CASSPERGRGNTEAFF; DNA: TGTGCCAGCAGCCCCGAACGGGGCAGGGGGAACACTGAAGCTTTCTTT
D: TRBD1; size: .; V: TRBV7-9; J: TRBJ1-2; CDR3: CASSALIIPGQYYTF; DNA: TGTGCCAGCAGCGCACTCATTATACCGGGACAGTACTACACCTTC
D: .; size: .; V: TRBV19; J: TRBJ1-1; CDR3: CASRGDRLGRANTEAFF; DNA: TGTGCCAGTAGAGGGGATCGGCTCGGGAGGGCGAACACTGAAGCTTTCTTT
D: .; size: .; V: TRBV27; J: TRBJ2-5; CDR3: CASSLWPQETQYF; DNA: TGTGCCAGCAGTTTATGGCCCCAGGAGACCCAGTACTTC
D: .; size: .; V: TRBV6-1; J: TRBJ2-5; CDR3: CASSEERTPRWGTQYF; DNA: TGTGCCAGCAGTGAAGAAAGGACACCCAGGTGGGGGACCCAGTACTTC
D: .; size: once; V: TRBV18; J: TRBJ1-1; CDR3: CASLTAANTEAFF; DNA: TGTGCCAGTCTAACGGCGGCTAACACTGAAGCTTTCTTT
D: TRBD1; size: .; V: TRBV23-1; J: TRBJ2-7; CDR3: CASSPTDRQPSYEQYF; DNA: TGCGCCAGCAGTCCAACGGACAGGCAACCCTCCTACGAGCAGTACTTC